In this sample, the clone carrying this TCR beta chain turned up once. Its specificity is not known. This entry is derived from a study of CD8 T cells in ankylosing spondylitis. Germline CDR1 reads DFQATT; CDR2 reads SNEGSKA (reference sequence). The CDR3 runs to 12 residues. Trimming stripped 2 bases from V and 9 bases from J, with 11 bases between. Whole-study findings and limits: What seemed typical of ankylosing spondylitis blood was a TCR beta motif built from several highly homologous variants. Peripheral blood samples showed relatively rare disease-linked clones, and these clones were CD8+.

A quantitative 5'-RACE method, one with molecular barcodes, was used to make TCR beta libraries. MiXCR, run by TCRdb on the 5' RACE reads, gives a single entry per CDR3 protein. The sample consists of about 310,000 distinct CDR3 sequences, 20% to 25% of them appearing once. The receptor's source is a female donor with ankylosing spondylitis or in good health (not recorded which). V is TRBV20-1 and J is TRBJ2-1, with D perhaps TRBD1 (5 bases). The sample consisted of blood, either unsorted or a sorted T cell fraction (not recorded which). CDR3 protein: CSARPRAGEQFF. For the CDR3, the DNA is TGCAGTGCTAGACCCAGGGCCGGTGAGCAGTTCTTC.